One sample yielded the 20 T cell receptor beta chains listed below, sequenced in a study of control samples from healthy donors and cancer patients. Libraries were prepared by immunoSEQ multiplex PCR; TCRdb keeps only in-frame clonotypes and omits some of them. The sample shows about 77,000 clones, roughly 92% of them seen only once. The sequencing input was blood. All receptors derive from a woman aged 55-70 years in good health.

V gene TRBV7-9 combines with J gene TRBJ2-4; possible D gene TRBD1, 6 bases. The V end was cut by 2 bases, the J end by 6 bases, with 11 bases between. The CDR3 has 14 residues. The germline V gene has CDR1 SEHNR and CDR2 FQNEAQ (reference sequence). CDR3 region: CASSLRDTPNIQYF. In DNA form, the CDR3 reads TGTGCCAGCAGCTTACGGGACACCCCAAACATTCAGTACTTC. The full variable domain, with the rest looked up from reference TRBV7-9 and TRBJ2-4, is DTGVSQNPRHKITKRGQNVTFRCDPISEHNRLYWYRQTLGQGPEFLTYFQNEAQLEKSRLLSDRFSAERPKGSFSTLEIQRTEQGDSAMYLCASSLRDTPNIQYFGAGTRLSVL.

Only a few counts were recorded for this clone. This sample includes further DNA sequences coding for the same CDR3. The chain joins TRBV2 to TRBJ2-3; D possibly corresponds to TRBD1 (6 bases). Germline values: CDR1 SNHLY, CDR2 FYNNEI. Trimming shortened V by 4 bases and J by 0 bases, and 14 bases separated the two germline ends. CDR3 length: 16 residues. The CDR3 protein is CASSAGRGLSTDTQYF. The CDR3 DNA sequence: TGTGCCAGCAGTGCCGGCAGGGGCCTAAGCACAGATACGCAGTATTTT.

This sequence joins TRBV4-2 and TRBJ2-1; 9 nucleotides match TRBD1. The V segment lost 3 bases and the J segment 5 bases; nucleotides outside the gene matches: 5. The length of the CDR3 is 15 residues. Germline V gives CDR1 LGHNA, CDR2 YNFKEQ. CDR3 amino acids: CASSQRDRDNNEQFF. The CDR3 DNA reads as TGTGCCAGCAGCCAGAGGGACAGGGATAACAATGAGCAGTTCTTC.

This clone came up once. The V gene is TRBV4-1, the J gene TRBJ2-1; the D gene is possibly TRBD1 (6 bases). The germline V and J ends were trimmed by 2 bases and 7 bases, with 24 bases remaining between them. The CDR3 has 18 residues. Germline loops: CDR1 MGHRA, CDR2 YSYEKL. CDR3 region: CASSQSSGTRALFNEQFF. CDR3 sequence (DNA): TGCGCCAGCAGCCAATCTTCCGGGACACGGGCTCTCTTTAATGAGCAGTTCTTC.

The chain is built from TRBV28 and TRBJ2-7, with D perhaps TRBD1 or TRBD2 (5 bases each). CDR1 is MDHEN, CDR2 SYDVKM, per germline. The CDR3 length is 14 residues. V was trimmed by 7 bases and J by 0 bases, leaving 13 bases between them. In DNA, the CDR3 is TGTGCCAGCATTGGGGGTGGGAGCTCCTACGAGCAGTACTTC. Translation gives CASIGGGSSYEQYF.

The chain combines TRBV3-1 (or the pseudogene TRBV3-2) with TRBJ1-2, with D maybe TRBD1 (6 bases). This CDR3 is built from 14 residues. In germline, CDR1 is LGHDT, CDR2 YNNKEL (reference sequence). Trimming took 8 bases from V and 8 from J, leaving 21 bases between them. The CDR3 DNA sequence: TGTGCCAGCGGCCCGTGGCAGGGGTATTACGGCTACACCTTC. Protein sequence: CASGPWQGYYGYTF.

This sequence joins TRBV27 and TRBJ2-1; perhaps TRBD2 as D (6 bases). This CDR3 is built from 18 residues. The V gene's germline CDR1 is MNHEY and CDR2 SMNVEV (reference sequence). The ends were cut back, 2 bases at V and 0 bases at J, with 17 bases in the middle. This CDR3 is CASSLRPNSGSSYNEQFF. The CDR3 DNA is TGTGCCAGCAGTTTACGCCCTAATAGCGGTAGCTCCTACAATGAGCAGTTCTTC.

The CDR3 sequence is CAWAQGKETQYF. Here the CDR3 DNA reads TGTGCCTGGGCGCAGGGGAAAGAGACCCAGTACTTC. The genes are TRBV30 and TRBJ2-5; D might be TRBD1 (6 bases). This CDR3 comprises 12 residues. V lost 5 bases and J 3 bases, leaving 10 bases between the germline ends. Per germline, CDR1 GTSNPN and CDR2 SVGIG (reference sequence).

This chain joins TRBV20-1 and TRBJ2-1; tentative D call: TRBD1 (6 bases). The V end lost 6 bases, the J end lost 5 bases, and 8 bases lay between the germline ends. This CDR3 comprises 11 residues. Germline lookup yields CDR1 DFQATT and CDR2 SNEGSKA (reference sequence). The DNA for the CDR3 is TGCAGTGCGAACAGGGACAATGAGCAGTTCTTC. Its protein is CSANRDNEQFF.

This rearrangement joins TRBV28 to TRBJ1-1, with D hard to call. Per the germline V gene, CDR1 is MDHEN and CDR2 is SYDVKM. Trimming removed 6 bases from V and 4 bases from J, with 15 bases in between. The CDR3 consists of 14 residues. In DNA, the CDR3 is TGTGCCAGCAGCCCGGCGGGCACCGGCACTGAAGCTTTCTTT. Translation: CASSPAGTGTEAFF.

The chain carries TRBV6-6 and TRBJ1-3; a weak D match, TRBD1 (6 bases). In germline, CDR1 is MNHNY, CDR2 SVGAGI (reference sequence). The CDR3 runs 14 residues. V gave up 6 bases and J gave up 0 bases, with 9 bases separating them. This CDR3 is CASRPDSSGNTIYF. CDR3 nucleotides: TGTGCCAGCAGGCCGGACAGCTCTGGAAACACCATATATTTT.

The CDR3 DNA follows: TGTGCCAGCAGCCCGATGGGGGATGGCTACACCTTC. Its translation: CASSPMGDGYTF. This chain joins TRBV7-9 and TRBJ1-2, with D possibly matching TRBD1 (5 bases). The CDR3 extends over 12 amino acids. Germline V gene sequence: CDR1 SEHNR, CDR2 FQNEAQ (reference sequence). V lost 5 bases, J lost 6 bases, and 10 bases lay in between. Full variable domain (remainder filled in from reference TRBV7-9 and TRBJ1-2): DTGVSQNPRHKITKRGQNVTFRCDPISEHNRLYWYRQTLGQGPEFLTYFQNEAQLEKSRLLSDRFSAERPKGSFSTLEIQRTEQGDSAMYLCASSPMGDGYTFGSGTRLTVV.

Remarks on this clone: Other DNA sequences within the sample encode an identical CDR3. This rearrangement joins TRBV6-5 to TRBJ2-1; D is unresolved. V was shortened by 6 bases and J by 0 bases, with 6 bases between the two germline ends. This CDR3 contains 13 residues. Germline CDR1 reads MNHEY; CDR2 reads SVGAGI. This CDR3 reads CASSKSSYNEQFF. In nucleotides, the CDR3 is TGTGCCAGCAGCAAGAGCTCCTACAATGAGCAGTTCTTC.

The gene calls are TRBV4-2 and TRBJ1-4; D is unresolved. This CDR3 has 11 residues. Germline CDR1 and CDR2: LGHNA and YNFKEQ. The V end was cut by 2 bases, the J end by 5 bases, with 0 bases between. The chain's CDR3 is CASSQNEKLFF. The CDR3 DNA reads TGTGCCAGCAGCCAAAATGAAAAACTGTTTTTT.

The chain uses TRBV28 and TRBJ1-2, with D hard to call. V shed 4 bases and J shed 5 bases, with 17 bases lying between them. This CDR3 contains 15 residues. CDR1 is MDHEN, CDR2 SYDVKM, per germline. CDR3 DNA sequence: TGTGCCAGCAGTTCCACCGCGGAGGGTATTTATGGCTACACCTTC. This sequence encodes CASSSTAEGIYGYTF.

V usage is TRBV19 and J usage is TRBJ1-1, with TRBD1 identical over 10 bases. The germline V gene has CDR1 LNHDA and CDR2 SQIVND (reference sequence). The V gene end was trimmed by 6 bases and the J gene end by 4 bases; junction bases not matched to a gene: 5. The length of the CDR3 is 14 residues. CDR3 nucleotides: TGTGCCAGTAGGTGGGGACAGGGGTTCACTGAAGCTTTCTTT. This translates into CASRWGQGFTEAFF.

The chain joins TRBV24-1 to TRBJ2-6; D may be TRBD2 (6 bases). V gave up 3 bases and J gave up 1 base, with 6 bases separating them. Germline-derived CDR1 and CDR2 are KGHDR and SFDVKD. The CDR3 has 15 amino acids. The CDR3 bases are TGTGCCACCAGTGATGCGGGGTCTGGGGCCAACGTCCTGACTTTC. Translation gives CATSDAGSGANVLTF.

V gene TRBV6-5 combines with J gene TRBJ1-1; maybe TRBD1 (5 bases). The V end lost 8 bases, the J end lost 4 bases, and 17 bases lay between the germline ends. CDR1 is MNHEY, CDR2 SVGAGI, per germline. CDR3 size: 14 residues. CDR3 in DNA: TGTGCCAGCTCGGGGGGGGTAGGTTTCACTGAAGCTTTCTTT. Translation gives CASSGGVGFTEAFF.

CDR3 nucleotide sequence: TGTGCCAGCAGGCATTATAGCAATCAGCCCCAGCATTTT. Amino acid sequence: CASRHYSNQPQHF. This chain joins TRBV6-5 and TRBJ1-5, with D uncertain. Germline CDR1 reads MNHEY; CDR2 reads SVGAGI. V was trimmed by 6 bases and J by 0 bases, leaving 6 bases between them. The CDR3 is 13 amino acids.

J is TRBJ2-1 and V is TRBV28; D gene unclear. The CDR3 sequence is 15 residues long. Germline V gene lookup returns CDR1 MDHEN and CDR2 SYDVKM. Trimming stripped 4 bases from V and 0 bases from J, with 10 bases between. The CDR3 is CASSYTISSYNEQFF. The CDR3 nucleotides read TGTGCCAGCAGTTATACGATAAGCTCCTACAATGAGCAGTTCTTC.